These 31 T cell receptor beta chains share one sample of origin, sequenced in a study of a mutant IDH1 vaccine in newly diagnosed glioma. Data came from immunoSEQ multiplex PCR; TCRdb stores just in-frame clones and leaves some out. The data show roughly 120,000 clones, just under 80% seen once. For these TCRs, the target antigens are not known. Documented time point: week 11, during vaccination. Every single dose of the vaccine, 300 ug of mutant IDH1 20-mer peptide, came with topical imiquimod. Specimen: PBMCs, collected from a glioma patient whose treatment included an IDH1 peptide vaccine. These receptors were taken from a man between 35 and 55 years old with glioma.

J is TRBJ2-7 and V is TRBV5-4; no reliable D call. Germline V gene lookup returns CDR1 SGHNT and CDR2 YYREEE (reference sequence). There are 15 residues in the CDR3. The ends were cut back, 1 base at V and 5 bases at J, with 16 bases in the middle. The CDR3 DNA reads TGTGCCAGCAGCTTGTTCAGGCCGGGTCGCCACGAGCAGTACTTC. Translation: CASSLFRPGRHEQYF.

J is TRBJ1-3 and V is TRBV5-1; D not certain. The ends were cut back, 2 bases at V and 2 bases at J, with 11 bases in the middle. The CDR3 runs 15 residues. Germline CDR1 SGHRS, CDR2 YFSETQ. CDR3 coding DNA: TGCGCCAGCAGCTTAATAGGGATGGCTGGAAACACCATATATTTT. Protein: CASSLIGMAGNTIYF.

The chain couples TRBV5-5 to TRBJ1-2; D uncertain. This CDR3 is 14 amino acids long. Trimming cost V 1 base and J 6 bases, with 13 bases left between them. Looked up from germline, CDR1 is SGHKS and CDR2 is YYEKEE (reference sequence). CDR3 coding DNA: TGTGCCAGCAGCTTGTGGTCCACCCTGGATGGCTACACCTTC. Protein product: CASSLWSTLDGYTF.

The chain is built from TRBV23-1 and TRBJ2-7; 14 nucleotides match TRBD2. TRBV23-1 falls under the ORF class, with uncertain function. The CDR3 sequence is 20 residues long. Unmatched junction bases numbered 13, after V lost 3 bases and J lost 0 bases. The CDR3, as DNA: TGCGCCAGCAGTCAGCCCCGCGGGACTAGCGGGAGAGGCCACTCCTACGAGCAGTACTTC. Amino acid sequence: CASSQPRGTSGRGHSYEQYF.

The J gene is TRBJ2-6, the V gene TRBV19; maybe TRBD2 (5 bases). Germline CDR1 is LNHDA and CDR2 is SQIVND (reference sequence). Trimming shortened V by 1 base and J by 0 bases, and 13 bases separated the two germline ends. The CDR3 length is 18 residues. For the CDR3, the DNA is TGTGCCAGTAGTATAGCCCGAAGCGGAACCTCTGGGGCCAACGTCCTGACTTTC. The encoded protein is CASSIARSGTSGANVLTF.

The chain combines TRBV19 with TRBJ1-1; D is unclear. Germline V gene data show CDR1 as LNHDA and CDR2 as SQIVND (reference sequence). V was shortened by 6 bases and J by 0 bases, with 11 bases between the two germline ends. The CDR3 length is 14 residues. The CDR3 DNA reads TGTGCCAGTAGCCGGACCTATATGAACACTGAAGCTTTCTTT. Translated, it gives CASSRTYMNTEAFF.

The J gene is TRBJ2-1, the V gene TRBV5-1; unclear D gene. The germline gives CDR1 SGHRS, CDR2 YFSETQ. This CDR3 is built from 14 residues. The V end was cut by 2 bases, the J end by 8 bases, with 14 bases between. The CDR3 DNA follows: TGCGCCAGCAGCTTCCGGGTCATCTGGGATGAGCAGTTCTTC. It specifies CASSFRVIWDEQFF.

The CDR3 coding sequence is TGTGCCAGCAGCTTAGCGGGCCCCGGAGGCTACACCTTC. It is translated as CASSLAGPGGYTF. J is TRBJ1-2 and V is TRBV7-2; D unclear. Looked up from germline, CDR1 is SGHTA and CDR2 is FQGNSA. This CDR3 comprises 13 residues. V was cut by 0 bases and J by 8 bases, with 10 bases left in between.

The chain has TRBV5-1 and TRBJ2-7; 9 nucleotides align to TRBD1. The CDR3 spans 16 residues. Trimming at V came to 0 bases and at J to 1 base, leaving 5 bases not matched to a gene. CDR1 SGHRS and CDR2 YFSETQ come from the germline V gene. The CDR3 coding sequence is TGCGCCAGCAGCTTGGGGCGAGGGACAGGGTCCTACGAGCAGTACTTC. Encoded protein: CASSLGRGTGSYEQYF.

This clone was observed once. This chain connects TRBV7-5 to TRBJ2-7; TRBD2, the D gene given by the table, was not confirmed from the DNA. TRBV7-5 is a documented pseudogene. The CDR3 is 19 residues long. DNA for the CDR3: TGTGCCAGAAGCTTACGGACGACTAGCGGGAGGGCTATGGTTAGCGAGCAGTACTTC. This encodes CARSLRTTSGRAMVSEQYF.

J is TRBJ2-7 and V is TRBV30; 7 nucleotides align to TRBD2. V was pared by 0 bases and J by 5 bases, with 7 bases of the junction left unmatched. The germline V gene encodes CDR1 GTSNPN and CDR2 SVGIG (reference sequence). The CDR3 has 14 residues. CDR3 amino acids: CAWSVQAGIDEQYF. In DNA form, the CDR3 reads TGTGCCTGGAGTGTACAAGCGGGAATTGACGAGCAGTACTTC. Full variable domain (remainder filled in from reference TRBV30 and TRBJ2-7): SQTIHQWPATLVQPVGSPLSLECTVEGTSNPNLYWYRQAAGRGLQLLFYSVGIGQISSEVPQNLSASRPQDRQFILSSKKLLLSDSGFYLCAWSVQAGIDEQYFGPGTRLTVT.

This clone was seen just once. The V and J genes are TRBV5-1 and TRBJ2-1; possible D gene TRBD2, 6 bases. CDR3 length: 16 residues. The germline gives CDR1 SGHRS, CDR2 YFSETQ. Trimming removed 0 bases from V and 0 bases from J, with 10 bases in between. CDR3 bases: TGCGCCAGCAGCTTGGCGGGACTTCGCTCCTACAATGAGCAGTTCTTC. Protein product: CASSLAGLRSYNEQFF.

J is TRBJ2-7 and V is TRBV30; a possible D gene is TRBD2 (6 bases). The CDR3 has 12 residues. V lost 8 bases and J lost 2, with 13 bases in between. Germline V lookup: CDR1 GTSNPN, CDR2 SVGIG (reference sequence). The chain's CDR3 is CAQRAGTYEQYF. The CDR3 nucleotides read TGTGCCCAAAGAGCGGGTACCTACGAGCAGTACTTC.

The chain links TRBV18 to TRBJ2-5; a possible D gene is TRBD1 (5 bases). This CDR3 contains 13 residues. CDR1 and CDR2 from the germline V gene are KGHSH and LQKENI. V shed 3 bases and J shed 5 bases, with 10 bases lying between them. The CDR3 here is CASSPSGPETQYF. The CDR3 DNA sequence: TGTGCCAGCTCACCTTCAGGGCCGGAGACCCAGTACTTC.

The chain combines TRBV27 with TRBJ2-3; 8 nucleotides align to TRBD2. Germline CDR1 is MNHEY and CDR2 is SMNVEV (reference sequence). The J segment lost 3 bases and the V segment lost 2 bases, leaving 4 bases of the junction unmatched. This CDR3 region has 15 residues. The CDR3 loop reads CASSLPGGPTDTQYF. DNA of the CDR3: TGTGCCAGCAGTTTACCGGGAGGGCCGACAGATACGCAGTATTTT.

This chain connects TRBV7-2 to TRBJ1-2; D might be TRBD1 (5 bases). CDR1 and CDR2 from the germline V gene are SGHTA and FQGNSA. Trimming removed 2 bases at V and 8 bases at J, with 15 bases between. The CDR3 length is 14 residues. CDR3 nucleotides: TGTGCCAGCAGCTTACGACACGGCAGGGAAGGCTACACCTTC. Its protein is CASSLRHGREGYTF.

J is TRBJ2-4 and V is TRBV5-6; D is ambiguous. The V and J ends lost 2 bases and 0 bases respectively, with 9 bases between them. The CDR3 totals 15 residues. Germline V gene sequence: CDR1 SGHDT, CDR2 YYEEEE. The CDR3 reads CASSFRTLAKNIQYF. CDR3 sequence (DNA): TGTGCCAGCAGCTTCCGGACCTTAGCCAAAAACATTCAGTACTTC.

The V gene is TRBV5-1, the J gene TRBJ2-2; D possibly matches TRBD1 or TRBD2 (5 bases each). The CDR3 is 13 residues long. In germline, CDR1 is SGHRS, CDR2 YFSETQ. The V gene lost 7 bases and the J gene lost 4 bases, with 11 bases spanning the gap. DNA for the CDR3: TGCGCCAGCGGACGGGACCTCACCGGGGAGCTGTTTTTT. This sequence encodes CASGRDLTGELFF.

This clone has just a few counts. The CDR3 protein is CASSFPDREETQYF. CDR3 DNA sequence: TGTGCCAGCAGCTTTCCGGACAGAGAAGAGACCCAGTACTTC. The chain joins TRBV7-2 to TRBJ2-5; possible D gene TRBD1, 6 bases. Trimming cost V 3 bases and J 3 bases, with 11 bases left between them. Germline CDR1 reads SGHTA; CDR2 reads FQGNSA. The CDR3 covers 14 residues.

This rearrangement joins TRBV27 to TRBJ2-3, with 7 bases fitting TRBD1. CDR1 MNHEY and CDR2 SMNVEV come from the germline V gene (reference sequence). The J segment lost 6 bases and the V segment lost 8 bases, leaving 14 bases of the junction unmatched. The CDR3 contains 15 residues. DNA of the CDR3: TGTGCCAGCGGACGACAGGGACCGGCGATGGATACGCAGTATTTT. It specifies CASGRQGPAMDTQYF.

In regard to this clone: At one end, the junction sequence differs from germline, possibly due to a read error. This chain joins TRBV7-7 and TRBJ2-7; maybe TRBD2 (5 bases). The CDR3 consists of 15 residues. Germline V CDR1 and CDR2: SSHAT, FNYEAQ (reference sequence). CDR3 DNA sequence: TGTGCTAGCAGAAGGTGCCGGACTCCTACCTACGAGCAGTACTTC. Translated, it gives CASRRCRTPTYEQYF.

The chain recombines TRBV5-6 with TRBJ1-2; TRBD1 might be the D (5 bases). The CDR3 loop spans 16 amino acids. Trimming took 4 bases from V and 4 from J, leaving 20 bases between them. Germline V CDR1 and CDR2: SGHDT, YYEEEE. The CDR3 spells CASSRPSGGRVYGYTF. Here the CDR3 DNA reads TGTGCCAGCAGCCGTCCGTCGGGGGGACGGGTCTATGGCTACACCTTC.

CDR3 sequence (DNA): TGTGCCAGCAGTTTTGGCGGGAGGGCCGGGGTTGAGCAGTTCTTC. It codes for CASSFGGRAGVEQFF. This chain joins TRBV27 and TRBJ2-1; 9 positions match TRBD2. There are 15 residues in the CDR3. V lost 3 bases to trimming and J lost 9 bases; unmatched junction nucleotides: 9. The V gene's germline CDR1 is MNHEY and CDR2 SMNVEV (reference sequence).

Turning to this clone: The junction differs from germline at one of its ends, possibly a read error. The same CDR3 arises from other DNA sequences in this sample as well. The CDR3 loop reads CASSLTATNEKLFF. CDR3 sequence (DNA): TGCGCCAGCAGCTTAACAGCAACTAATGAAAAACTGTTTTTT. J is TRBJ1-4 and V is TRBV11-2; D remains ambiguous. Germline loops: CDR1 SGHAT, CDR2 FQNNGV. CDR3 length equals 14 residues.

This clone was recorded a few times. The J gene is TRBJ2-7, the V gene TRBV7-2; D remains ambiguous. V was trimmed by 5 bases and J by 3 bases, leaving 5 bases between them. Germline V CDR1 and CDR2: SGHTA, FQGNSA. This CDR3 comprises 11 residues. CDR3 coding DNA: TGTGCCAGCAGCGATCGCTACGAGCAGTACTTC. It specifies CASSDRYEQYF.

V gene TRBV29-1 combines with J gene TRBJ2-1; TRBD1 matches 10 bases. The ends lost 7 bases at V and 9 bases at J; junction bases unmatched: 24. Germline V gene data show CDR1 as SQVTM and CDR2 as ANQGSEA. This CDR3 is 18 amino acids long. The CDR3 here is CSGSARDRGLRKGGEQFF. CDR3 nucleotides: TGCAGCGGCTCCGCCCGGGACAGGGGACTTAGAAAGGGTGGTGAGCAGTTCTTC.

The J gene is TRBJ2-1, the V gene TRBV6-5; a weak D match, TRBD1 (7 bases). Germline V CDR1 and CDR2: MNHEY, SVGAGI. V gave up 0 bases and J gave up 7 bases, with 10 bases separating them. CDR3 length: 14 amino acids. The CDR3 loop is CASSYSQGGNEQFF. CDR3 in DNA: TGTGCCAGCAGTTACTCGCAGGGGGGAAATGAGCAGTTCTTC.

V gene TRBV7-8 combines with J gene TRBJ1-5, with D unclear. Germline CDR1 reads SGHVS; CDR2 reads FQNEAQ. The V end lost 5 bases, the J end lost 4 bases, and 18 bases lay between the germline ends. The CDR3 runs to 16 residues. The CDR3 region has the DNA TGTGCCAGCAGCCACGGACTTTCGGGTCGTAATCAGCCCCAGCATTTT. This encodes CASSHGLSGRNQPQHF.

This chain uses TRBV29-1 with TRBJ1-2, with 8 nucleotides matching TRBD1. From germline, CDR1 is SQVTM and CDR2 ANQGSEA. The CDR3 length is 13 residues. With V trimmed by 7 bases and J by 6 bases, 10 bases remained unmatched. This chain's CDR3 is CSAILTGVHGYTF. The CDR3 DNA reads TGCAGCGCGATTTTGACAGGGGTCCATGGCTACACCTTC.

The J gene is TRBJ2-7, the V gene TRBV15; a possible D gene is TRBD1 (6 bases). Trimming cost V 8 bases and J 0 bases, with 14 bases left between them. In germline, CDR1 is LNHNV, CDR2 YYDKDF (reference sequence). The CDR3 runs to 14 residues. The CDR3 protein is CATSGERASYEQYF. CDR3 sequence (DNA): TGTGCCACCTCAGGGGAGAGGGCCTCCTACGAGCAGTACTTC.

The V and J genes are TRBV5-8 and TRBJ1-5; a possible D gene is TRBD1 (5 bases). Germline lookup yields CDR1 SGHTS and CDR2 YDEGEE. CDR3 length: 14 amino acids. Trimming took off 4 bases at V and 6 bases at J, with 14 bases between the two ends. The CDR3 region is CASSLAGAVQPQHF. The CDR3 DNA is TGTGCCAGCAGCCTTGCTGGGGCTGTTCAGCCCCAGCATTTT.